These 29 T cell receptor beta chains were sequenced from one sample in a study of blood T cells in healthy people across ages. Next came a second PCR, run for roughly 6 to 11 cycles, which used a sample-barcoded 5' primer along with a J-beta primer mix. TCRdb called the 5' RACE reads again in MiXCR, with one record for every CDR3 protein. The data hold around 900,000 distinct CDR3 sequences, with roughly half observed a single time. The material sequenced was blood. Receptor source: a woman between 55 and 75 years old in good health.

The sample holds a few counts of this clonotype. This chain links TRBV20-1 with TRBJ2-1; TRBD2 matches at 11 bases. CDR1 and CDR2 from the germline V gene are DFQATT and SNEGSKA (reference sequence). This CDR3 is 23 amino acids long. Trimming removed 1 base from V and 0 bases from J; junction bases left unmatched: 23. The CDR3 nucleotides are TGCAGTGCTAGAGGGACGGACCCTCAGCGACTAGCGGGGATAACGAACTCCTACAATGAGCAGTTCTTC. It specifies CSARGTDPQRLAGITNSYNEQFF.

The chain combines TRBV12-3 or TRBV12-4 with TRBJ2-7; TRBD2 might be the D (6 bases). CDR3 length equals 16 residues. Trimming removed 6 bases at V and 6 bases at J, with 24 bases between. CDR3 region: CASSDGTGGYMGEQYF. The CDR3 nucleotides are TGTGCCAGCAGCGACGGCACCGGGGGATACATGGGCGAGCAGTACTTC.

The rearrangement links TRBV28 to TRBJ2-1, with 11 bases matching TRBD1. Germline V CDR1 and CDR2: MDHEN, SYDVKM. Unmatched junction bases numbered 11, after V lost 6 bases and J lost 13 bases. CDR3 size: 14 residues. This CDR3 is CASRGTGGKVDQFF. The CDR3 nucleotides are TGTGCCAGCAGAGGGACAGGGGGGAAGGTGGACCAGTTCTTC.

The genes are TRBV30 and TRBJ1-6, with D hard to call. The CDR3 runs 10 residues. V was shortened by 5 bases and J by 17 bases, with 13 bases between the two germline ends. Germline loops: CDR1 GTSNPN, CDR2 SVGIG (reference sequence). CDR3 nucleotides: TGTGCCTGGTCGGGCACGGCGATCCACTTT. This encodes CAWSGTAIHF.

The table lists this clonotype with a few counts. The chain uses TRBV7-9 and TRBJ1-4, with D unclear. V lost 4 bases and J lost 0, with 3 bases in between. CDR1 is SEHNR and CDR2 is FQNEAQ in the germline V gene (reference sequence). The CDR3 runs to 13 residues. The DNA of the CDR3 is TGTGCCAGCAGCTGGGCAACTAATGAAAAACTGTTTTTT. It is translated as CASSWATNEKLFF.

This chain joins TRBV6-5 and TRBJ2-2; weak D call: TRBD1 (6 bases). V shed 5 bases and J shed 1 base, with 8 bases lying between them. The CDR3 length is 14 residues. CDR1 is MNHEY, CDR2 SVGAGI, per germline. CDR3 in DNA: TGTGCCAGCAGTGCGACAGGGAACACCGGGGAGCTGTTTTTT. Translated: CASSATGNTGELFF.

V gene TRBV6-6 combines with J gene TRBJ2-6; D remains unclear. V lost 6 bases and J lost 2, with 14 bases in between. This CDR3 has 16 residues. Looked up from germline, CDR1 is MNHNY and CDR2 is SVGAGI (reference sequence). CDR3 DNA sequence: TGTGCCAGCAGCCCGGTTGCCTCGACTGGGGCCAACGTCCTGACTTTC. This encodes CASSPVASTGANVLTF.

Only one count was recorded for this clonotype. This CDR3 is CAWKGQGAVEQYF. CDR3 bases: TGTGCCTGGAAGGGACAGGGGGCGGTTGAGCAGTACTTC. This chain links TRBV30 with TRBJ2-5; 12 bases line up with TRBD1. V was pared by 4 bases and J by 11 bases, with 8 bases of the junction left unmatched. The V gene's germline CDR1 is GTSNPN and CDR2 SVGIG (reference sequence). The CDR3 is 13 amino acids. The variable domain in full, completed from reference TRBV30 and TRBJ2-5, reads SQTIHQWPATLVQPVGSPLSLECTVEGTSNPNLYWYRQAAGRGLQLLFYSVGIGQISSEVPQNLSASRPQDRQFILSSKKLLLSDSGFYLCAWKGQGAVEQYFGPGTRLLVL.

V usage is TRBV5-1 and J usage is TRBJ2-1; D perhaps matches TRBD2 (6 bases). V was clipped by 7 bases and J by 8 bases, with 13 bases between them. This CDR3 is 12 amino acids long. Germline V gene lookup returns CDR1 SGHRS and CDR2 YFSETQ. Here the CDR3 reads CASCGASYEQFF. The CDR3, as DNA: TGCGCCAGCTGCGGGGCTAGCTATGAGCAGTTCTTC.

The gene calls are TRBV12-3 or TRBV12-4 and TRBJ2-4; 7 positions match TRBD1. The J call is uncertain, as TRBJ2-7 better fits the DNA end. The CDR3 spans 10 residues. The CDR3 region is CASAGGEQYF. In DNA form, the CDR3 reads TGTGCCAGCGCAGGGGGCGAGCAGTACTTC.

This clonotype was counted once. This rearrangement joins TRBV20-1 to TRBJ2-7; 7 nucleotides line up with TRBD1. With 6 bases clipped from V and 0 bases from J, the junction kept 8 bases outside the gene matches. Germline CDR1 reads DFQATT; CDR2 reads SNEGSKA (reference sequence). The CDR3 is made up of 14 amino acids. CDR3 amino acids: CSALSGTVSYEQYF. The CDR3 DNA reads TGCAGTGCCCTCTCGGGGACAGTCTCCTACGAGCAGTACTTC.

The V gene is TRBV6-6, the J gene TRBJ2-1, with a weak D call TRBD2 (7 bases). The J call is uncertain, as TRBJ2-7 better fits the DNA end. The CDR3 spans 16 residues. Per germline, CDR1 MNHNY and CDR2 SVGAGI (reference sequence). This chain's CDR3 is CASSRGGLFSYNEQYF. Written as DNA, the CDR3 is TGTGCCAGCAGTCGAGGGGGACTATTTTCCTACAATGAGCAGTACTTC.

A few counts support this clonotype. The genes are TRBV27 and TRBJ1-1; D gene ambiguous. Trimming stripped 0 bases from V and 3 bases from J, with 11 bases between. The CDR3 sequence is 15 residues long. Germline assignment: CDR1 MNHEY and CDR2 SMNVEV (reference sequence). The CDR3 coding sequence is TGTGCCAGCAGTTTATCGGCCCTTAGGGACACTGAAGCTTTCTTT. Protein sequence: CASSLSALRDTEAFF.

This chain connects TRBV27 to TRBJ1-2; D gene unclear. CDR3 length: 12 residues. The germline V and J ends were trimmed by 5 bases and 2 bases, with 6 bases remaining between them. Germline loops: CDR1 MNHEY, CDR2 SMNVEV (reference sequence). In DNA form, the CDR3 reads TGTGCCAGCAGTGAAAACAACTATGGCTACACCTTC. Residues: CASSENNYGYTF.

The CDR3 spells CSARRPGLADYEQYF. The CDR3 DNA is TGCAGTGCTAGACGTCCGGGGCTAGCAGATTACGAGCAGTACTTC. This chain joins TRBV20-1 and TRBJ2-7, with D tentatively TRBD1 or TRBD2 (5 bases each). The CDR3 contains 15 residues. V was shortened by 2 bases and J by 4 bases, with 18 bases between the two germline ends. Germline V gene sequence: CDR1 DFQATT, CDR2 SNEGSKA (reference sequence).

The chain carries TRBV29-1 and TRBJ2-4; a possible D gene is TRBD1 (6 bases). The DNA end lines up better with TRBJ2-7; the J call may be wrong. Per germline, CDR1 SQVTM and CDR2 ANQGSEA. The CDR3 is 15 amino acids. DNA for the CDR3: TGCAGCGTTGAACTTGACGGGACAAGAGGTTACGAGCAGTACTTC. Protein: CSVELDGTRGYEQYF.

This clonotype came up a few times. The chain is built from TRBV18 and TRBJ2-7, with 8 nucleotides matching TRBD1. Germline CDR1 and CDR2: KGHSH and LQKENI. Trimming at V came to 0 bases and at J to 5 bases, leaving 6 bases not matched to a gene. The CDR3 has 15 amino acids. CDR3 nucleotides: TGTGCCAGCTCACCACCTAACAGGGGGGCCAACGAGCAGTACTTC. It yields the protein CASSPPNRGANEQYF. Combining the CDR3 with reference TRBV18 and TRBJ2-7 gives the whole variable domain NAGVMQNPRHLVRRRGQEARLRCSPMKGHSHVYWYRQLPEEGLKFMVYLQKENIIDESGMPKERFSAEFPKEGPSILRIQQVVRGDSAAYFCASSPPNRGANEQYFGPGTRLTVT.

This chain connects TRBV6-1 to TRBJ1-1, with D possibly being TRBD1 (5 bases). The V gene's germline CDR1 is MNHNS and CDR2 SASEGT. The CDR3 is 13 amino acids. Trimming removed 5 bases at V and 5 bases at J, with 12 bases between. CDR3 nucleotides: TGTGCCAGCAGTAAGAGGGGTTTAACTGAAGCTTTCTTT. Amino acid sequence: CASSKRGLTEAFF.

The gene calls are TRBV10-3 and TRBJ2-1, with a possible D match to TRBD2 (6 bases). The CDR3 runs to 14 residues. Germline CDR1 ENHRY, CDR2 SYGVKD. Trimming left V 4 bases short and J 9 bases short, with 16 bases between. The CDR3 DNA sequence: TGTGCCATCAGTGGATCCGGGACTCACAGTGAGCAGTTCTTC. It codes for CAISGSGTHSEQFF.

This chain joins TRBV20-1 and TRBJ2-2; possibly TRBD1 for D (5 bases). The ends were cut back, 4 bases at V and 1 base at J, with 10 bases in the middle. This CDR3 is 14 amino acids long. Germline V gene lookup returns CDR1 DFQATT and CDR2 SNEGSKA (reference sequence). The CDR3 sequence is CSATRGRNTGELFF. The CDR3 bases are TGCAGTGCTACTAGGGGAAGGAACACCGGGGAGCTGTTTTTT.

The V gene is TRBV7-2, the J gene TRBJ2-7, with D uncertain. Germline loops: CDR1 SGHTA, CDR2 FQGNSA. Trimming removed 9 bases at V and 7 bases at J, with 16 bases between. The CDR3 contains 12 residues. CDR3 protein: CASNSQPQEQYF. The CDR3 region has the DNA TGTGCCAGTAACTCCCAGCCCCAGGAGCAGTACTTC.

The chain couples TRBV6-5 to TRBJ2-5; tentative D call: TRBD2 (5 bases). The CDR3 length is 16 residues. Trimming shortened V by 0 bases and J by 2 bases, and 13 bases separated the two germline ends. Germline-derived CDR1 and CDR2 are MNHEY and SVGAGI. The CDR3 bases are TGTGCCAGCAGTTACTCGCCCACTCGGGGACAAGAGACCCAGTACTTC. The encoded protein is CASSYSPTRGQETQYF.

This sequence joins TRBV11-2 and TRBJ2-3; 8 positions match TRBD1. V lost 0 bases to trimming and J lost 7 bases; unmatched junction nucleotides: 9. The germline V gene has CDR1 SGHAT and CDR2 FQNNGV. There are 16 residues in the CDR3. CDR3 nucleotides: TGTGCCAGCAGCTTAGACTCCAGACAGGGGAAATATACGCAGTATTTT. Translating gives CASSLDSRQGKYTQYF.

V gene TRBV18 combines with J gene TRBJ2-3; 8 nucleotides agree with TRBD2. The CDR3 covers 16 residues. Germline V lookup: CDR1 KGHSH, CDR2 LQKENI. Trimming took 3 bases from V and 0 from J; bases not matched to a gene: 5. CDR3 nucleotide sequence: TGTGCCAGCTCACCTTCGACTAGCGATAGCACAGATACGCAGTATTTT. Translating gives CASSPSTSDSTDTQYF. The entire variable domain, with the rest obtained from reference TRBV18 and TRBJ2-3, is as follows: NAGVMQNPRHLVRRRGQEARLRCSPMKGHSHVYWYRQLPEEGLKFMVYLQKENIIDESGMPKERFSAEFPKEGPSILRIQQVVRGDSAAYFCASSPSTSDSTDTQYFGPGTRLTVL.

This clonotype was counted a few times. The CDR3 nucleotides are TGCGCCAGCACCCTGAGAGGGGGTTTTGGGGAGACCCAGTACTTC. It codes for CASTLRGGFGETQYF. This rearrangement joins TRBV4-1 to TRBJ2-5; D possibly corresponds to TRBD1 (6 bases). This CDR3 has 15 residues. The germline CDR1 and CDR2 sequences are MGHRA and YSYEKL. V gave up 7 bases and J gave up 5 bases, with 20 bases separating them.

The genes are TRBV15 and TRBJ2-2; D might be TRBD1 or TRBD2, each matching 5 bases. With 11 bases removed from V and 3 bases from J, the gap between germline ends came to 16 bases. The CDR3 is 14 residues long. Germline V CDR1 and CDR2: LNHNV, YYDKDF (reference sequence). CDR3 sequence (DNA): TGTGCCGTAACTAGGGGCAGAGACACCGGGGAGCTGTTTTTT. Its protein is CAVTRGRDTGELFF.

The V call is TRBV28, the J call TRBJ2-7; 8 nucleotides match TRBD2. The CDR3 contains 14 residues. Looked up from germline, CDR1 is MDHEN and CDR2 is SYDVKM. J gave up 4 bases and V 2 bases, and 4 bases lay outside the gene matches. Here the CDR3 DNA reads TGTGCCAGCAGTTTAAGCGGGAGCGTATACGAGCAGTACTTC. This codes for CASSLSGSVYEQYF.

The CDR3 loop is CSATSDYEQYF. The CDR3 bases are TGCAGTGCTACTAGCGACTACGAGCAGTACTTC. This chain connects TRBV20-1 to TRBJ2-7, with a tentative D call TRBD2 (6 bases). The CDR3 runs 11 residues. V was clipped by 4 bases and J by 3 bases, with 7 bases between them. Per germline, CDR1 DFQATT and CDR2 SNEGSKA (reference sequence).

The V call is TRBV20-1, the J call TRBJ2-7, with 7 bases aligning to TRBD2. The V gene end was trimmed by 5 bases and the J gene end by 7 bases; junction bases not matched to a gene: 8. This CDR3 comprises 12 residues. Germline values: CDR1 DFQATT, CDR2 SNEGSKA (reference sequence). The CDR3 DNA is TGCAGTGCTGCGAAGACTAGCCGTGAGCAGTACTTC. Its protein product is CSAAKTSREQYF.